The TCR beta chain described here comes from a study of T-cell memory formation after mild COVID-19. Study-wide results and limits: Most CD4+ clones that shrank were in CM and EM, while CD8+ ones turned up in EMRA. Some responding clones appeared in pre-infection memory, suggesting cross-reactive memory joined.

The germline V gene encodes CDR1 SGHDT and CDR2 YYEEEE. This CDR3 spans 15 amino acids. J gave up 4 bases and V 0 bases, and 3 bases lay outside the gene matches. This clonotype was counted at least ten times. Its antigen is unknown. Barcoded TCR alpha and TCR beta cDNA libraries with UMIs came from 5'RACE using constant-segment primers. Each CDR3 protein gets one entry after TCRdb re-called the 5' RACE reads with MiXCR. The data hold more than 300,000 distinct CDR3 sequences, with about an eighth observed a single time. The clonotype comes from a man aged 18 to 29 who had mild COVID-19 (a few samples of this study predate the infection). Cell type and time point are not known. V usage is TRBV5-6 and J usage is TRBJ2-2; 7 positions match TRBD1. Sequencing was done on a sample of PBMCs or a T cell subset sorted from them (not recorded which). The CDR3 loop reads CASSLEGAVTGELFF. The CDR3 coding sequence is TGTGCCAGCAGCTTGGAGGGGGCAGTCACCGGGGAGCTGTTTTTT.